This T cell receptor (beta chain) appears in the sequencing data of a study of OX40 agonist ivuxolimab in advanced cancers. General observations from the study: Antigen specificity was not determined for the expanded peripheral T cells.

Repertoires were generated with immunoSEQ multiplex PCR, while TCRdb's copy carries only in-frame clones and drops some. In the table there are approximately 35,000 clones, 89% of which are singletons. Collection of blood occurred at baseline, at cycle 4 day 1, and at cycle 7 day 1. Germline loops: CDR1 MDHEN, CDR2 SYDVKM. The CDR3 is made up of 16 amino acids. Trimming took 4 bases from V and 5 from J, leaving 21 bases between them. About this clone: The antigen remains undetermined.

The sample was CD4+ or CD8+ T cells sorted from blood, taken in a trial of the OX40 agonist ivuxolimab. The rearrangement uses TRBV28 and TRBJ2-7; a weak D match, TRBD2 (6 bases). This TCR came from an adult with an advanced solid tumor such as melanoma, head and neck, liver or kidney cancer. The CDR3 reads CASSWSSDGSLDEQYF. In nucleotides, the CDR3 is TGTGCCAGCAGTTGGAGTTCCGACGGGAGTTTGGACGAGCAGTACTTC.